This is a list of T cell receptor beta chains from one sample in a study of cytomegalovirus exposure and HLA in healthy donors. Clones were sequenced by immunoSEQ multiplex PCR, and TCRdb holds only the in-frame ones, with some missing. Of 55,000 to 85,000 clones in the sample, approximately 79% were seen once. The specimen was PBMCs. These receptors were collected from a woman aged 40 to 55 in good health and CMV-seropositive. CDR3s include the opening cysteine and the closing phenylalanine or tryptophan. D genes are given only for firm matches. The listing skips clone size in some rows; elsewhere it reads once, few, many or a size class.

clone_size j_call v_call d_call cdr3_nt cdr3_aa
NA TRBJ2-5 TRBV9 TRBD2 TGTGCCAGCAGCCCACGTAGCGGGGCCACCCAAGAGACCCAGTACTTC CASSPRSGATQETQYF
NA TRBJ2-7 TRBV11-2 NA TGTGCCAGCAGCTCCACCTCAGACAAGCCCTACGAGCAGTACTTC CASSSTSDKPYEQYF
few TRBJ2-1 TRBV5-1 TRBD2 TGCGCCAGCAGCTTTGCGGCGGGGGGGCTTGATGAGCAGTTCTTC CASSFAAGGLDEQFF
NA TRBJ1-5 TRBV5-8 NA TGTGCCAGCGGACAGACCTCTAATCAGCCCCAGCATTTT CASGQTSNQPQHF
few TRBJ1-4 TRBV4-1 NA TGCGCCAGCAGCCACCCTATAATTGCGACAACTAATGAAAAACTGTTTTTT CASSHPIIATTNEKLFF
NA TRBJ1-2 TRBV20-1 NA TGCAGTGCGCCGAGCGGCTACACCTTC CSAPSGYTF
NA TRBJ1-1 TRBV10-3 NA TGTGCCACCCGGGGGGCCACTGAAGCTTTCTTT CATRGATEAFF
NA TRBJ2-2 TRBV5-6 NA TGTGCCAGCAGCTTGGCGGGGGTGGCGAACACCGGGGAGCTGTTTTTT CASSLAGVANTGELFF
NA TRBJ2-1 TRBV20-1 NA TGCAGTGCCAGGTTCTACAATGAGCAGTTCTTC CSARFYNEQFF
few TRBJ2-1 TRBV6-6 TRBD1 TGTGCCAGCAGAACACAGGGGGGAGAGCAGTTCTTC CASRTQGGEQFF
NA TRBJ2-7 TRBV6-5 TRBD2 TGTGCCAGCAGTTACCTCGGGACTAGCGGGGAGCAGTACTTC CASSYLGTSGEQYF
NA TRBJ1-2 TRBV6-6 NA TGTGCCAGCAGTTACGGGGCAGGCTATGGCTACACCTTC CASSYGAGYGYTF
NA TRBJ2-7 TRBV30 NA TGTGCCTGCCACCGAGAGGCCCCCTACGAGCAGTACTTC CACHREAPYEQYF
NA TRBJ2-7 TRBV7-7 NA TGTGCTAGCAGCTTAAACTTTGGGGCTATGTACGAGCAGTACTTC CASSLNFGAMYEQYF